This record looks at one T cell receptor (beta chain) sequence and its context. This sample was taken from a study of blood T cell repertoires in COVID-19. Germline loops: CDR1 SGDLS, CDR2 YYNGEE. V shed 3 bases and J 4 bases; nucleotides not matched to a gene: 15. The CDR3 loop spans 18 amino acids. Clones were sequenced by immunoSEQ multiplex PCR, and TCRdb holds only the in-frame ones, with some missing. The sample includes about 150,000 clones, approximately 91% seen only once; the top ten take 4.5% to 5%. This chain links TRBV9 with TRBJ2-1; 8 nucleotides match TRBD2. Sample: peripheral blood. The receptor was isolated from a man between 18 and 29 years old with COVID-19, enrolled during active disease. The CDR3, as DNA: TGTGCCAGCAGCGCCGGGACTAGGTATCATCTGAGGTACAATGAGCAGTTCTTC. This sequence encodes CASSAGTRYHLRYNEQFF.